This TCR beta chain originates from a study of blood T cell repertoires in COVID-19. Measured with immunoSEQ multiplex PCR; TCRdb has only the in-frame clones, and not every one. Of 25,000 to 35,000 clones detected, over 75% appear once; the ten largest clones hold roughly 7.7%. Material: peripheral blood. The receptor was isolated from a man aged 55 to 70 with COVID-19, enrolled during active disease.

CDR3: CASSLVQASQYEQYF. The CDR3 DNA sequence: TGTGCCAGCAGTTTGGTCCAGGCGAGTCAATACGAGCAGTACTTC. The chain has TRBV28 and TRBJ2-7; D uncertain. The V gene's germline CDR1 is MDHEN and CDR2 SYDVKM. The CDR3 totals 15 residues. With 3 bases removed from V and 4 bases from J, the gap between germline ends came to 16 bases.